Below, 23 T cell receptor beta chains from the same sample are listed, as sequenced in a study of blood T cell repertoires in COVID-19. Profiling relied on immunoSEQ multiplex PCR, and the TCRdb table lists in-frame clones only, not all of them. The sample consists of approximately 300,000 clones, around 90% of them appearing once. The sequencing sample was made of peripheral blood. The source of these receptors is a woman under 40 with COVID-19, enrolled during active disease.

This clone has a handful of counts. The chain has TRBV24-1 and TRBJ2-7, with TRBD2 matching over 16 bases. This CDR3 region has 16 residues. CDR1 is KGHDR, CDR2 SFDVKD, per germline. The ends lost 5 bases at V and 6 bases at J; junction bases unmatched: 6. The CDR3 DNA sequence: TGTGCCACCAGTGCGGGACTAGCGGGAGGGCCGGGCGAGCAGTACTTC. It specifies CATSAGLAGGPGEQYF.

The chain links TRBV28 to TRBJ2-3; 7 positions match TRBD2. The J segment lost 5 bases and the V segment lost 6 bases, leaving 5 bases of the junction unmatched. CDR3 length: 13 residues. Per germline, CDR1 MDHEN and CDR2 SYDVKM. The chain's CDR3 is CASRTGEGDTQYF. Written as DNA, the CDR3 is TGTGCCAGCAGGACCGGGGAGGGAGATACGCAGTATTTT.

The chain uses TRBV4-3 and TRBJ1-1, with no clear D. The V gene's germline CDR1 is LGHNA and CDR2 YSLEER. V was shortened by 4 bases and J by 3 bases, with 15 bases between the two germline ends. The CDR3 runs to 15 residues. CDR3 bases: TGCGCCAGCAGCCCCGAAAGAACGGGGTACACTGAAGCTTTCTTT. Encoded protein: CASSPERTGYTEAFF.

The chain combines TRBV13 with TRBJ2-1, with 9 bases matching TRBD2. The length of the CDR3 is 18 residues. V lost 0 bases and J lost 4; bases outside the gene matches: 10. CDR1 is PRHDT, CDR2 FYEKMQ, per germline (reference sequence). The CDR3 region is CASSLGSGASGKYNEQFF. The CDR3 nucleotides read TGTGCCAGCAGCTTAGGCTCCGGGGCTAGCGGGAAGTACAATGAGCAGTTCTTC.

The chain employs TRBV6-5 and TRBJ1-1, with D perhaps matching TRBD1 (5 bases). The V and J ends lost 2 bases and 4 bases respectively, with 11 bases between them. CDR1 and CDR2 from the germline V gene are MNHEY and SVGAGI. CDR3 length: 14 residues. DNA for the CDR3: TGTGCCAGCAGTTACGCGGGGGGAGTCACTGAAGCTTTCTTT. Amino acids: CASSYAGGVTEAFF.

V gene TRBV27 combines with J gene TRBJ1-1; 7 bases are shared with TRBD1. V lost 7 bases, J lost 6 bases, and 8 bases stayed unmatched. From germline, CDR1 is MNHEY and CDR2 SMNVEV (reference sequence). The CDR3 length is 13 residues. The CDR3 protein is CASKWTGSPEAFF. The DNA of the CDR3 is TGTGCCAGCAAGTGGACAGGCTCCCCTGAAGCTTTCTTT.

The chain is built from TRBV15 and TRBJ1-2; 8 bases match TRBD1. CDR3 length: 14 residues. Germline CDR1 is LNHNV and CDR2 is YYDKDF (reference sequence). The J segment lost 5 bases and the V segment lost 3 bases, leaving 5 bases of the junction unmatched. The CDR3 DNA is TGTGCCACCAGCAGCCGGGACAGGATTTATGGCTACACCTTC. As protein: CATSSRDRIYGYTF.

The rearrangement uses TRBV6-5 and TRBJ1-5; 8 positions match TRBD1. The V segment lost 6 bases and the J segment 3 bases; nucleotides outside the gene matches: 4. The length of the CDR3 is 14 residues. CDR1 and CDR2 (germline): MNHEY, SVGAGI. CDR3 DNA: TGTGCCAGCAGCCTGGGACAGGTCAATCAGCCCCAGCATTTT. The encoded protein is CASSLGQVNQPQHF.

The chain uses TRBV6-1 and TRBJ2-5; tentatively, D is TRBD2 (5 bases). The V and J ends lost 0 bases and 3 bases respectively, with 8 bases between them. The CDR3 loop spans 14 amino acids. The germline V gene has CDR1 MNHNS and CDR2 SASEGT. CDR3 sequence: CASSEARVEETQYF. The CDR3 DNA sequence: TGTGCCAGCAGTGAAGCGAGGGTGGAAGAGACCCAGTACTTC.

The rearrangement uses TRBV7-9 and TRBJ2-2; D is perhaps TRBD2 (5 bases). The V end was cut by 6 bases, the J end by 4 bases, with 9 bases between. Germline loops: CDR1 SEHNR, CDR2 FQNEAQ (reference sequence). This CDR3 contains 13 residues. CDR3 protein: CASRRESTGELFF. The CDR3 DNA follows: TGTGCCAGCAGGAGGGAGAGCACCGGGGAGCTGTTTTTT.

V usage is TRBV7-8 and J usage is TRBJ1-2; 9 positions agree with TRBD1. V was pared by 4 bases and J by 8 bases, with 8 bases of the junction left unmatched. The CDR3 runs 14 residues. Germline CDR1 SGHVS, CDR2 FQNEAQ. CDR3 sequence: CASSSKRQGEGYTF. In DNA, the CDR3 is TGTGCCAGCAGCTCAAAAAGACAGGGGGAGGGCTACACCTTC.

The V and J genes are TRBV13 and TRBJ1-5; D uncertain. Germline CDR1 is PRHDT and CDR2 is FYEKMQ (reference sequence). Trimming shortened V by 2 bases and J by 4 bases, and 6 bases separated the two germline ends. The CDR3 sequence is 13 residues long. CDR3 DNA sequence: TGTGCCAGCAGCTTACGGGGTAATCAGCCCCAGCATTTT. Translation: CASSLRGNQPQHF. Looking up the rest from reference TRBV13 and TRBJ1-5 gives the full variable domain: AAGVIQSPRHLIKEKRETATLKCYPIPRHDTVYWYQQGPGQDPQFLISFYEKMQSDKGSIPDRFSAQQFSDYHSELNMSSLELGDSALYFCASSLRGNQPQHFGDGTRLSIL.

The J gene is TRBJ2-7, the V gene TRBV15; 9 bases are a match to TRBD1. Germline-derived CDR1 and CDR2 are LNHNV and YYDKDF (reference sequence). The V and J ends lost 2 bases and 3 bases, in that order; junction bases with no gene match: 8. This CDR3 has 16 amino acids. The CDR3 DNA reads TGTGCCACCAGCAGATCCAGGGACAGGGATCTCTACGAGCAGTACTTC. Translation: CATSRSRDRDLYEQYF.

This clone has more than one count but fewer than ten. The chain employs TRBV5-1 and TRBJ1-1; D unclear. Trimming stripped 0 bases from V and 4 bases from J, with 13 bases between. The V gene's germline CDR1 is SGHRS and CDR2 YFSETQ. The CDR3 loop spans 15 amino acids. The CDR3, as DNA: TGCGCCAGCAGCTTGGGTTTACAACCAGGCACTGAAGCTTTCTTT. Amino acids: CASSLGLQPGTEAFF.

In the case of this clone: The same CDR3 arises from other DNA sequences in this sample as well. This chain uses TRBV30 with TRBJ1-1, with 9 bases lining up with TRBD1. Germline V gene sequence: CDR1 GTSNPN, CDR2 SVGIG (reference sequence). The CDR3 loop spans 13 amino acids. V trimming: 2 bases; J trimming: 4 bases; junction bases outside the gene matches: 2. CDR3 in DNA: TGTGCCTGGAGTAGACAGGGGGGCACTGAAGCTTTCTTT. Translated: CAWSRQGGTEAFF.

This chain connects TRBV4-3 to TRBJ2-1; 8 bases map to TRBD2. CDR1 LGHNA and CDR2 YSLEER come from the germline V gene. The CDR3 loop spans 14 amino acids. Losses at the gene ends were 3 bases for V and 10 bases for J; bases not matched to a gene: 8. CDR3 sequence (DNA): TGCGCCAGCAGCCATTCCGGGAGGGCCAGGGAGCAGTTCTTC. Translating it yields CASSHSGRAREQFF.

V is TRBV10-3 and J is TRBJ1-2; 8 bases line up with TRBD1. The length of the CDR3 is 14 residues. V lost 7 bases and J lost 2; bases outside the gene matches: 6. Germline lookup yields CDR1 ENHRY and CDR2 SYGVKD. CDR3 region: CAITTGGSNYGYTF. In nucleotides, the CDR3 is TGTGCCATCACCACAGGGGGTTCGAACTATGGCTACACCTTC.

The chain carries TRBV4-1 and TRBJ2-1; D remains ambiguous. The V end lost 1 base, the J end lost 0 bases, and 7 bases lay between the germline ends. Germline values: CDR1 MGHRA, CDR2 YSYEKL. The length of the CDR3 is 15 residues. The CDR3 protein is CASSQVSVSYNEQFF. DNA of the CDR3: TGCGCCAGCAGCCAAGTTTCAGTCTCCTACAATGAGCAGTTCTTC.

The table lists this clone with a few counts. V usage is TRBV5-1 and J usage is TRBJ2-1, with 14 positions matching TRBD2. The CDR3 totals 16 residues. The germline V gene has CDR1 SGHRS and CDR2 YFSETQ. Unmatched junction bases numbered 4, after V lost 2 bases and J lost 6 bases. The CDR3 sequence: CASSLNGLAGGNEQFF. CDR3 in DNA: TGCGCCAGCAGCTTAAACGGACTAGCGGGAGGCAATGAGCAGTTCTTC.

The CDR3 loop is CASSVGSSGSYEQYF. DNA for the CDR3: TGTGCCAGCAGCGTAGGGTCAAGCGGGAGCTACGAGCAGTACTTC. The V gene is TRBV9, the J gene TRBJ2-7; 8 nucleotides match TRBD2. Trimming cost V 0 bases and J 3 bases; bases outside gene matches: 5. The CDR3 has 15 amino acids. Germline V CDR1 and CDR2: SGDLS, YYNGEE.

The chain has TRBV10-1 and TRBJ2-4; TRBD1 agrees at 8 bases. Trimming at V came to 6 bases and at J to 7 bases, leaving 5 bases not matched to a gene. Germline CDR1 is WNHNN and CDR2 is SYGVQD (reference sequence). The CDR3 totals 13 residues. The CDR3: CASSPTGANIQYF. The DNA of the CDR3 is TGCGCCAGCAGCCCGACAGGGGCTAACATTCAGTACTTC.

The chain joins TRBV5-6 to TRBJ2-3; 12 bases fit TRBD2. The CDR3 loop spans 17 amino acids. After removal of 3 bases from V and 0 bases from J, the junction contained 5 bases not matched to a gene. CDR1 and CDR2 (germline): SGHDT, YYEEEE. CDR3 nucleotides: TGTGCCAGCAGCTCCTCGGGGACTAGCGGGAGCACAGATACGCAGTATTTT. Translating gives CASSSSGTSGSTDTQYF.

This clone was counted between two and nine times. The rearrangement uses TRBV9 and TRBJ2-3, with 8 bases aligning to TRBD2. The CDR3 has 13 residues. With 3 bases clipped from V and 5 bases from J, the junction kept 2 bases outside the gene matches. Per germline, CDR1 SGDLS and CDR2 YYNGEE. CDR3 coding DNA: TGTGCCAGCAGCGGTCTAGCGGGAGATACGCAGTATTTT. This gives the protein CASSGLAGDTQYF.